What follows describes a single TCR beta chain. Its target is unknown. The data derive from a study of Ad26.COV2.S vaccination and SARS-CoV-2 variants. For the study at large: Intramuscularly, Ad26.COV2.S was given either once or twice, 56 days apart. Study findings and constraints: Breadth, reportedly substantial, characterized the spike-specific CD8+ and CD4+ T cell responses after vaccination. Analytic work on TCR breadth and depth might have understated the full extent of total T cell responses.

As for treatment: 15 to 20 received Ad26.COV2.S at low or high dose, single or two shots; roughly 5 received placebo; per-sample allocation not given. Specimens were obtained on day 63 following the first vaccine or placebo injection. A Boston adult aged 18-55 years was the donor. Using immunoSEQ multiplex PCR, the repertoire was profiled, and TCRdb retains in-frame clones only, with some absent. The profile shows fewer than 800,000 clones, about 90% of them singletons. This CDR3 contains 14 residues. Germline V lookup: CDR1 ENHRY, CDR2 SYGVKD. Trimming cost V 3 bases and J 7 bases, with 15 bases left between them.

The TCR originated in a person between 18 and 60 years old who received the Ad26.COV2.S COVID-19 vaccine or a placebo. The chain recombines TRBV10-3 with TRBJ1-2; D may be TRBD1 (5 bases). Sequencing used peripheral blood, obtained in a trial of Ad26.COV2.S vaccine versus placebo. This CDR3 reads CAISDGREVVGYTF. The CDR3 DNA reads as TGTGCCATCAGTGACGGCAGGGAAGTGGTTGGCTACACCTTC.